Below, 25 T cell receptor beta chains from the same sample are listed, as sequenced in a study of blood T cell repertoires in COVID-19. Clones were sequenced by immunoSEQ multiplex PCR, and TCRdb holds only the in-frame ones, with some missing. The profile shows around 300,000 clones, under 90% of them singletons. Material: peripheral blood. These receptors all come from a man in his fifties with acute or convalescent COVID-19.

The chain uses TRBV5-1 and TRBJ2-1; the match to TRBD1 covers 9 bases. Germline CDR1 and CDR2: SGHRS and YFSETQ. This CDR3 has 16 residues. Trimming took 5 bases from V and 3 from J; bases not matched to a gene: 9. The CDR3, as DNA: TGCGCCAGCAGTTGGGGTCCGGGACAGGGCTACAATGAGCAGTTCTTC. Protein product: CASSWGPGQGYNEQFF.

This clone was counted only a few times. The rearrangement links TRBV6-5 to TRBJ1-6; D perhaps matches TRBD1 (5 bases). The CDR3 loop spans 14 amino acids. V lost 4 bases to trimming and J lost 7 bases, with 11 bases between them. CDR1 is MNHEY, CDR2 SVGAGI, per germline. CDR3: CASSSGFGNSPLHF. In nucleotides, the CDR3 is TGTGCCAGCAGTTCAGGGTTTGGAAATTCACCCCTCCACTTT.

Only one count was recorded for this clone. The chain uses TRBV6-5 and TRBJ1-5, with D maybe TRBD1 (5 bases). The CDR3 has 13 amino acids. Looked up from germline, CDR1 is MNHEY and CDR2 is SVGAGI. Trimming removed 8 bases at V and 11 bases at J, with 19 bases between. The CDR3 spells CASLDPWGEAQHF. The CDR3 region has the DNA TGTGCCAGCCTGGACCCCTGGGGGGAGGCCCAGCATTTT.

The chain couples TRBV18 to TRBJ2-1; 12 nucleotides agree with TRBD1. The V gene end was trimmed by 6 bases and the J gene end by 8 bases; junction bases not matched to a gene: 11. Germline CDR1 and CDR2: KGHSH and LQKENI. This CDR3 has 16 residues. CDR3 residues: CASSLGQGALGYEQFF. CDR3 nucleotides: TGTGCCAGCTCCTTGGGACAGGGGGCTTTGGGCTATGAGCAGTTCTTC.

This chain links TRBV19 with TRBJ2-2; weak D call: TRBD1 (6 bases). Between the trimmed V and J ends, which lost 4 bases and 5 bases, there was a span of 11 bases. The CDR3 loop spans 14 amino acids. Germline V gives CDR1 LNHDA, CDR2 SQIVND (reference sequence). This chain's CDR3 is CASSRLGATGELFF. The CDR3 coding sequence is TGTGCCAGTAGTAGGTTGGGGGCAACCGGGGAGCTGTTTTTT. The variable domain in full, with the rest retrieved from reference TRBV19 and TRBJ2-2, is DGGITQSPKYLFRKEGQNVTLSCEQNLNHDAMYWYRQDPGQGLRLIYYSQIVNDFQKGDIAEGYSVSREKKESFPLTVTSAQKNPTAFYLCASSRLGATGELFFGEGSRLTVL.

This sequence joins TRBV12-5 and TRBJ1-1; D is undetermined. Germline assignment: CDR1 LGHNT and CDR2 FRNRAP. V lost 6 bases, J lost 4 bases, and 9 bases lay in between. The CDR3 is 12 amino acids. The CDR3 protein is CASGLGGTEAFF. The CDR3, as DNA: TGTGCTAGTGGACTAGGAGGCACTGAAGCTTTCTTT.

CDR3 sequence reads: CATSDRGAPNEKLFF. The CDR3 DNA reads as TGTGCCACCTCCGACAGGGGGGCTCCTAATGAAAAACTGTTTTTT. The chain carries TRBV27 and TRBJ1-4, with 9 bases lining up with TRBD1. The CDR3 consists of 15 residues. Trimming cost V 10 bases and J 3 bases; bases outside gene matches: 9. In germline, CDR1 is MNHEY, CDR2 SMNVEV (reference sequence).

The gene calls are TRBV5-6 and TRBJ2-5, with 16 bases aligning to TRBD2. Germline assignment: CDR1 SGHDT and CDR2 YYEEEE. After removal of 4 bases from V and 5 bases from J, the junction contained 11 bases not matched to a gene. The CDR3 extends over 18 amino acids. In DNA form, the CDR3 reads TGTGCCAGCAGCCCACTTACGGGACTAGCGGGGGGGGTGGAGACCCAGTACTTC. Encoded protein: CASSPLTGLAGGVETQYF.

The chain couples TRBV28 to TRBJ2-5, with D perhaps matching TRBD2 (5 bases). Trimming removed 3 bases from V and 5 bases from J, with 10 bases in between. From germline, CDR1 is MDHEN and CDR2 SYDVKM. The CDR3 is 13 amino acids. CDR3 residues: CASSLASGETQYF. The DNA of the CDR3 is TGTGCCAGCAGTTTGGCCTCGGGGGAGACCCAGTACTTC.

The V gene is TRBV15, the J gene TRBJ2-7, with 9 positions matching TRBD1. Germline-derived CDR1 and CDR2 are LNHNV and YYDKDF (reference sequence). The V gene end was trimmed by 1 base and the J gene end by 4 bases; junction bases not matched to a gene: 5. This CDR3 spans 15 amino acids. The CDR3 spells CATSRAGDRDYEQYF. The CDR3 nucleotides read TGTGCCACCAGCAGAGCGGGGGACAGGGATTACGAGCAGTACTTC. Complete variable domain (other parts from reference TRBV15 and TRBJ2-7): DAMVIQNPRYQVTQFGKPVTLSCSQTLNHNVMYWYQQKSSQAPKLLFHYYDKDFNNEADTPDNFQSRRPNTSFCFLDIRSPGLGDTAMYLCATSRAGDRDYEQYFGPGTRLTVT.

CDR3: CASSLFLAGVSDTQYF. CDR3 coding DNA: TGTGCCAGCAGCTTATTCCTAGCGGGGGTCTCAGATACGCAGTATTTT. The V gene is TRBV7-9, the J gene TRBJ2-3; 10 bases are a match to TRBD2. J gave up 4 bases and V 2 bases, and 6 bases lay outside the gene matches. Per germline, CDR1 SEHNR and CDR2 FQNEAQ (reference sequence). The CDR3 is 16 amino acids.

This sequence joins TRBV5-4 and TRBJ1-4; 9 nucleotides line up with TRBD1. The trim removed 1 base at V and 4 bases at J, leaving 2 bases unmatched. The CDR3 spans 15 residues. The germline V gene has CDR1 SGHNT and CDR2 YYREEE (reference sequence). This CDR3 is CASSLSGQGNEKLFF. For the CDR3, the DNA is TGTGCCAGCAGCTTGTCGGGACAGGGTAATGAAAAACTGTTTTTT.

The chain links TRBV6-5 to TRBJ1-4; D uncertain. Germline values: CDR1 MNHEY, CDR2 SVGAGI. The V and J ends lost 6 bases and 0 bases respectively, with 11 bases between them. This CDR3 is 15 amino acids long. This CDR3 is CASSQVGATNEKLFF. CDR3 DNA sequence: TGTGCCAGCAGCCAAGTCGGGGCAACTAATGAAAAACTGTTTTTT.

The chain carries TRBV10-2 and TRBJ2-5; 8 bases fit TRBD1. Germline CDR1 and CDR2: WSHSY and SAAADI. After removal of 1 base from V and 4 bases from J, the junction contained 5 bases not matched to a gene. The CDR3 loop spans 15 amino acids. In nucleotides, the CDR3 is TGCGCCAGCAGTGAGTGGGGGACAGGAAGAGAGACCCAGTACTTC. Translated, it gives CASSEWGTGRETQYF.

J is TRBJ1-4 and V is TRBV9; 8 nucleotides line up with TRBD1. From germline, CDR1 is SGDLS and CDR2 YYNGEE. The CDR3 covers 16 residues. The junction had 8 bases not matched to a gene; V was cut back by 0 bases and J by 7 bases. The CDR3 bases are TGTGCCAGCAGCGTAGGGGCAGGGGGCATGGGTGAAAAACTGTTTTTT. It encodes CASSVGAGGMGEKLFF.

The chain carries TRBV10-3 and TRBJ1-3; D perhaps matches TRBD1 (6 bases). CDR3 length equals 14 residues. Trimming removed 6 bases at V and 0 bases at J, with 9 bases between. Germline V gene data show CDR1 as ENHRY and CDR2 as SYGVKD. The CDR3 DNA sequence: TGTGCCATCAGGGACAGTAGCTCTGGAAACACCATATATTTT. Encoded protein: CAIRDSSSGNTIYF.

The chain carries TRBV18 and TRBJ1-5, with a possible D match to TRBD1 (5 bases). V lost 4 bases and J 2 bases, leaving 12 bases between the germline ends. This CDR3 has 15 residues. Germline values: CDR1 KGHSH, CDR2 LQKENI. CDR3: CASSLQGTGNQPQHF. The CDR3 nucleotides read TGTGCCAGCTCACTCCAGGGTACGGGCAATCAGCCCCAGCATTTT.

The chain couples TRBV2 to TRBJ2-7; TRBD2 agrees at 13 bases. The CDR3 is 14 amino acids. Trimming at V came to 6 bases and at J to 7 bases, leaving 6 bases not matched to a gene. Germline V gene lookup returns CDR1 SNHLY and CDR2 FYNNEI. The CDR3: CASSVGLAGVEQYF. CDR3 coding DNA: TGTGCCAGCAGCGTCGGACTAGCGGGGGTAGAGCAGTACTTC.

The CDR3 region has the DNA TGTGCCAGCAGTATTCACAGGGGACCCGTAACCGGGGAGCTGTTTTTT. This translates into CASSIHRGPVTGELFF. The chain carries TRBV27 and TRBJ2-2; 7 positions match TRBD1. J gave up 5 bases and V 5 bases, and 11 bases lay outside the gene matches. Germline CDR1 is MNHEY and CDR2 is SMNVEV (reference sequence). This CDR3 has 16 residues.

This clone was picked up a small number of times. The chain uses TRBV27 and TRBJ2-1, with D tentatively TRBD1 (5 bases). Looked up from germline, CDR1 is MNHEY and CDR2 is SMNVEV (reference sequence). The CDR3 covers 14 residues. The V end was cut by 6 bases, the J end by 2 bases, with 11 bases between. CDR3: CASSSGWAYNEQFF. The CDR3 region has the DNA TGTGCCAGCAGCTCAGGGTGGGCCTACAATGAGCAGTTCTTC.

The chain carries TRBV14 and TRBJ1-6, with 7 bases matching TRBD1. Germline-derived CDR1 and CDR2 are SGHDN and FVKESK. V lost 4 bases, J lost 6 bases, and 6 bases stayed unmatched. The length of the CDR3 is 15 residues. DNA for the CDR3: TGTGCCAGCAGCCCCCCCGGGACAGTTAATTCACCCCTCCACTTT. It is translated as CASSPPGTVNSPLHF. Complete variable domain (other parts from reference TRBV14 and TRBJ1-6): EAGVTQFPSHSVIEKGQTVTLRCDPISGHDNLYWYRRVMGKEIKFLLHFVKESKQDESGMPNNRFLAERTGGTYSTLKVQPAELEDSGVYFCASSPPGTVNSPLHFGNGTRLTVT.

The chain couples TRBV4-1 to TRBJ2-1, with D maybe TRBD1 (6 bases). Germline values: CDR1 MGHRA, CDR2 YSYEKL. The CDR3 consists of 15 residues. V was cut by 3 bases and J by 5 bases, with 14 bases left in between. The CDR3 DNA reads TGCGCCAGCAGCCAGGCAGGGGTAGGCAACAATGAGCAGTTCTTC. Protein sequence: CASSQAGVGNNEQFF.

In its sample, this clone was seen once. V usage is TRBV7-3 and J usage is TRBJ2-5; 9 nucleotides align to TRBD2. CDR1 and CDR2 from the germline V gene are SGHTA and FQGTGA. With 3 bases clipped from V and 2 bases from J, the junction kept 4 bases outside the gene matches. This CDR3 has 15 amino acids. The DNA of the CDR3 is TGTGCCAGCAGCTTCCAGCGGGGGGAACAAGAGACCCAGTACTTC. The encoded protein is CASSFQRGEQETQYF. Filled out from reference TRBV7-3 and TRBJ2-5, the complete variable domain reads GAGVSQTPSNKVTEKGKYVELRCDPISGHTALYWYRQSLGQGPEFLIYFQGTGAADDSGLPNDRFFAVRPEGSVSTLKIQRTERGDSAVYLCASSFQRGEQETQYFGPGTRLLVL.

The J gene is TRBJ2-7, the V gene TRBV30; D remains unclear. Trimming removed 0 bases from V and 0 bases from J, with 12 bases in between. The CDR3 totals 15 residues. CDR1 GTSNPN and CDR2 SVGIG come from the germline V gene (reference sequence). CDR3 sequence: CAWSVSQVSSYEQYF. CDR3 DNA sequence: TGTGCCTGGAGTGTTTCCCAAGTGAGCTCCTACGAGCAGTACTTC.

The genes are TRBV6-5 and TRBJ1-4; D may be TRBD1 (5 bases). Germline V gives CDR1 MNHEY, CDR2 SVGAGI. Trimming removed 4 bases at V and 0 bases at J, with 12 bases between. The CDR3 length is 16 residues. The CDR3 DNA follows: TGTGCCAGCAGTTTCAGGGTGAGAGCAACTAATGAAAAACTGTTTTTT. Protein product: CASSFRVRATNEKLFF.